This entry is about one T cell receptor beta chain. As yet, its antigen is unknown. The sample belongs to a study of tumor-infiltrating lymphocytes in glioblastoma multiforme. This CDR3 has 12 amino acids. Germline values: CDR1 MDHEN, CDR2 SYDVKM. Broader study findings: Just one glioblastoma patient contributed to the TCR-mutation comparison.

TCRB libraries came from RNA via three nested multiplex PCR rounds. TCRB cDNA was made from 0.5 to 0.65 ug total RNA. In TCRdb, the multiplex PCR reads were re-called with MiXCR into one record per CDR3 protein. Seen here are 12,000 to 15,000 distinct CDR3 sequences, 65% to 75% observed once, and the top ten hold 30% to 45%. This clonotype was sampled from a male donor with glioblastoma. Sequencing was done on a sample of brain tumor tissue. V usage is TRBV28 and J usage is TRBJ2-7; D might be TRBD1 (6 bases). The CDR3, as DNA: TGTGGCAGTAGTCCTCAGGGGCACGAGCAGTACTTC. Encoded protein: CGSSPQGHEQYF.